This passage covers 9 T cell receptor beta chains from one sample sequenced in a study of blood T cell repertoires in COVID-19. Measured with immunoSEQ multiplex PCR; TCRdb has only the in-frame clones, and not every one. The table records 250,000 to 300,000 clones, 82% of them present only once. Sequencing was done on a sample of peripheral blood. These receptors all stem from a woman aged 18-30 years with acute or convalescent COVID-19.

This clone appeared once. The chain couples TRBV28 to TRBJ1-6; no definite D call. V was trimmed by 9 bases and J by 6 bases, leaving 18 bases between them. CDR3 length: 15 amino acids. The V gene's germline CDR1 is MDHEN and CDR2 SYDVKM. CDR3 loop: CASNPATPFNSPLHF. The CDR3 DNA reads TGTGCCAGTAACCCTGCGACACCTTTTAATTCACCCCTCCACTTT.

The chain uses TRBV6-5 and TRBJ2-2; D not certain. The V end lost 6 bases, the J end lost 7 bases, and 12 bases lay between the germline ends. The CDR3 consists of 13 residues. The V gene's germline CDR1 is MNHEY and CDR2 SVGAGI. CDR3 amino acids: CASRPRLIGELFF. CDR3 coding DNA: TGTGCCAGCAGACCCCGACTTATCGGGGAGCTGTTTTTT.

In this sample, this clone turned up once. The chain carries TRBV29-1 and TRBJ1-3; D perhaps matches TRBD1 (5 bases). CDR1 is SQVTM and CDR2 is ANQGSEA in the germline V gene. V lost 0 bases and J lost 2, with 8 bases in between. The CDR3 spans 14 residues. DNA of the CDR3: TGCAGCGTTGAAGACAGGGTGGCTGGAAACACCATATATTTT. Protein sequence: CSVEDRVAGNTIYF. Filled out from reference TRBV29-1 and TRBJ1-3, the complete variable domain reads SAVISQKPSRDICQRGTSLTIQCQVDSQVTMMFWYRQQPGQSLTLIATANQGSEATYESGFVIDKFPISRPNLTFSTLTVSNMSPEDSSIYLCSVEDRVAGNTIYFGEGSWLTVV.

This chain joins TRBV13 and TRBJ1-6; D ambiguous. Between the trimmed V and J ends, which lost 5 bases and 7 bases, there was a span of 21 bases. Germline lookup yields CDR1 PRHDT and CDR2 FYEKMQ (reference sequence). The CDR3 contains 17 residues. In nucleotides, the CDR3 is TGTGCCAGCAGCCATGCGTCCGAAAGGTCGGGAAATTCACCCCTCCACTTT. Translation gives CASSHASERSGNSPLHF.

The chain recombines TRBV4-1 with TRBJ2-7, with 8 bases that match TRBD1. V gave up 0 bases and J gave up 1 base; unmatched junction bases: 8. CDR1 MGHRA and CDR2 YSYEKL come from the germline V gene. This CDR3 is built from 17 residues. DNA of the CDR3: TGCGCCAGCAGCCAAGAGGCGCTTTGGACAGGGTCCTACGAGCAGTACTTC. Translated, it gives CASSQEALWTGSYEQYF.

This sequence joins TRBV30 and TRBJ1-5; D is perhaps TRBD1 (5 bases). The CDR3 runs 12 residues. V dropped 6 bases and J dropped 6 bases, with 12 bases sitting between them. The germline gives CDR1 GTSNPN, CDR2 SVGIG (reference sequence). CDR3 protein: CACGGSGQPQHF. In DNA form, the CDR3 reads TGTGCCTGCGGGGGGAGCGGTCAGCCCCAGCATTTT. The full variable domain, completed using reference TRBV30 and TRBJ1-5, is SQTIHQWPATLVQPVGSPLSLECTVEGTSNPNLYWYRQAAGRGLQLLFYSVGIGQISSEVPQNLSASRPQDRQFILSSKKLLLSDSGFYLCACGGSGQPQHFGDGTRLSIL.

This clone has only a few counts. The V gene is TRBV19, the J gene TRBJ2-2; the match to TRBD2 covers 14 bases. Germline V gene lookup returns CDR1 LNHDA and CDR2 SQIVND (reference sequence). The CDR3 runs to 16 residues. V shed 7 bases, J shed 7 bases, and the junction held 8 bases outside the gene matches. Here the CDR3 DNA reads TGTGCCAGTACCTCGACTAGCGGGAGGGCTAACGGGGAGCTGTTTTTT. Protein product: CASTSTSGRANGELFF.

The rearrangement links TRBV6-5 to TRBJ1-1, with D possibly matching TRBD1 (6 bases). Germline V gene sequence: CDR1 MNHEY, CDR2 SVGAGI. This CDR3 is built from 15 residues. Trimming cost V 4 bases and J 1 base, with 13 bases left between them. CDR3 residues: CASSSLSDRNTEAFF. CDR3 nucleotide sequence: TGTGCCAGCAGTTCTCTATCGGACAGGAACACTGAAGCTTTCTTT.

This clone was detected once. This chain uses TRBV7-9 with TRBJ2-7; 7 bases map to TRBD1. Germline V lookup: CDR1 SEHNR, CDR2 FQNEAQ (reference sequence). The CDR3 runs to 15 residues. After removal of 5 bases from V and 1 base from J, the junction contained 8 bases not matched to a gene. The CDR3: CASSEGQFGSYEQYF. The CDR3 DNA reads TGTGCCAGCAGCGAGGGACAGTTTGGATCCTACGAGCAGTACTTC.